Each of the 9 T cell receptor beta chains below was sequenced from the same sample in a study of T cells in Graves' hyperthyroidism and ophthalmopathy. Amplification of TCR beta CDR3 regions was performed using RNA transcripts as template. HTBI primers drove first-round RT-PCR of the TCR CDR3. TCRdb re-called the multiplex PCR reads through MiXCR, storing one row per CDR3 protein. The sample shows 200,000 to 250,000 distinct CDR3 sequences, almost 25% of them seen only once. Sequencing used blood. These receptors were taken from a woman in her 40s with Graves' ophthalmopathy.

This clonotype appeared many times. The gene calls are TRBV4-1 and TRBJ1-2; unclear D gene. This CDR3 contains 13 residues. Germline lookup yields CDR1 MGHRA and CDR2 YSYEKL. V was pared by 0 bases and J by 4 bases, with 6 bases between. The CDR3 loop reads CASSQEGSYGYTF. CDR3 DNA sequence: TGCGCCAGCAGCCAAGAAGGGAGCTATGGCTACACCTTC.

This clonotype occurred many times. The chain links TRBV11-2 to TRBJ2-7; D remains unclear. The V and J ends lost 0 bases and 3 bases respectively, with 6 bases between them. This CDR3 contains 13 residues. Germline V gene lookup returns CDR1 SGHAT and CDR2 FQNNGV. This CDR3 is CASSLDPGYEQYF. DNA for the CDR3: TGTGCCAGCAGCTTAGATCCGGGCTACGAGCAGTACTTC. The variable domain in full, completed from reference TRBV11-2 and TRBJ2-7, reads EAGVAQSPRYKIIEKRQSVAFWCNPISGHATLYWYQQILGQGPKLLIQFQNNGVVDDSQLPKDRFSAERLKGVDSTLKIQPAKLEDSAVYLCASSLDPGYEQYFGPGTRLTVT.

This clonotype was seen many times. The CDR3 bases are TGTGCCAGCAGTTTAGTAGGCCAGGTCGACATTCAGTACTTC. Its translation: CASSLVGQVDIQYF. V is TRBV28 and J is TRBJ2-4, with unresolved D. CDR3 size: 14 residues. V was trimmed by 2 bases and J by 8 bases, leaving 13 bases between them. Looked up from germline, CDR1 is MDHEN and CDR2 is SYDVKM.

CDR3 bases: TGTGCCAGCAGTTTCCTAGCGGGGGAGAACACCGGGGAGCTGTTTTTT. It yields the protein CASSFLAGENTGELFF. The genes are TRBV6-5 and TRBJ2-2; TRBD2 matches at 10 bases. The CDR3 contains 16 residues. Trimming cost V 4 bases and J 1 base; bases outside gene matches: 3. Per germline, CDR1 MNHEY and CDR2 SVGAGI.

Turning to this clonotype: One end of the junction is discordant with germline, which a read error may explain. The gene calls are TRBV27 and TRBJ2-2, with D possibly matching TRBD1 (6 bases). The CDR3 has 12 residues. From germline, CDR1 is MNHEY and CDR2 SMNVEV (reference sequence). CDR3 sequence: CASFRGTGELSF. The CDR3 DNA follows: TGTGCCAGTTTCAGGGGAACCGGGGAGCTGTCTTTT.

This clonotype was recorded many times. The chain's CDR3 is CASSPARSGNTIYF. DNA for the CDR3: TGTGCCAGCAGTCCAGCTCGCTCTGGAAACACCATATATTTT. The genes are TRBV6-7 and TRBJ1-3; D is unclear. TRBV6-7 is flagged as an ORF with uncertain function. Between the trimmed V and J ends, which lost 5 bases and 0 bases, there was a span of 8 bases. The CDR3 runs to 14 residues.

In its sample, this clonotype was seen many times. The chain couples TRBV7-2 to TRBJ2-1, with 9 bases that match TRBD2. The CDR3 runs 16 residues. Germline-derived CDR1 and CDR2 are SGHTA and FQGNSA. The junction had 8 bases not matched to a gene; V was cut back by 5 bases and J by 3 bases. The CDR3 coding sequence is TGTGCCAGCAGCCGGCTAGCGGGGCGGGTCTACAATGAGCAGTTCTTC. This codes for CASSRLAGRVYNEQFF.

This clonotype was seen repeatedly, ten times or more. This chain links TRBV7-6 with TRBJ2-7, with D tentatively TRBD2 (6 bases). CDR1 SGHVS and CDR2 FNYEAQ come from the germline V gene. Trimming left V 2 bases short and J 5 bases short, with 16 bases between. The CDR3 extends over 15 amino acids. This CDR3 reads CASSLTRLEVDEQYF. The CDR3 nucleotides read TGTGCCAGCAGCTTAACAAGACTAGAGGTCGACGAGCAGTACTTC.

This clonotype was observed many times. This rearrangement joins TRBV28 to TRBJ2-2, with D unclear. The V end lost 2 bases, the J end lost 2 bases, and 9 bases lay between the germline ends. This CDR3 region has 15 residues. Germline-derived CDR1 and CDR2 are MDHEN and SYDVKM. CDR3 nucleotide sequence: TGTGCCAGCAGTTTACTGGGAATCAACACCGGGGAGCTGTTTTTT. Its protein product is CASSLLGINTGELFF.